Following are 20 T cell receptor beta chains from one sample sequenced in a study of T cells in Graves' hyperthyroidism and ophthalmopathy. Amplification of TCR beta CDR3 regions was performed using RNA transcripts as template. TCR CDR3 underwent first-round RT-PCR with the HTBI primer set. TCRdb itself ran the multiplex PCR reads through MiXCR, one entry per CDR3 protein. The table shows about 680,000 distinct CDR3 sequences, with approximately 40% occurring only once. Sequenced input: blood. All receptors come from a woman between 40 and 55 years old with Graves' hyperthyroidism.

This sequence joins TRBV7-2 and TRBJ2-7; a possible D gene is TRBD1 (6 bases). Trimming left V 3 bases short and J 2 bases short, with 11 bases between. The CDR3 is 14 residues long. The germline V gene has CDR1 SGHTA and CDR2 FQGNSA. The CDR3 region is CASSLQGQPYEQYF. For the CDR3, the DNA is TGTGCCAGCAGCTTGCAGGGGCAACCCTACGAGCAGTACTTC.

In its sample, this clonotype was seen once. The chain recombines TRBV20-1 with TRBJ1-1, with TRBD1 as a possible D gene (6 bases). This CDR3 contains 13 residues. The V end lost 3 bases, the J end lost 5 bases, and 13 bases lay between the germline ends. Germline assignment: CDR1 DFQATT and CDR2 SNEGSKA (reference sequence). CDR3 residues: CSARAGGWTEAFF. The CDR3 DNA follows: TGCAGTGCTAGGGCCGGGGGCTGGACTGAAGCTTTCTTT.

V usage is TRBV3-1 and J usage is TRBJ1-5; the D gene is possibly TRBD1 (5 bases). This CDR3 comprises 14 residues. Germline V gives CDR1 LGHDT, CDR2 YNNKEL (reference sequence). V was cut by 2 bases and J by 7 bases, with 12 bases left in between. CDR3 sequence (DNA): TGTGCCAGCAGCCAACAAAGCGGGGACCAGCCCCAGCATTTT. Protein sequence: CASSQQSGDQPQHF.

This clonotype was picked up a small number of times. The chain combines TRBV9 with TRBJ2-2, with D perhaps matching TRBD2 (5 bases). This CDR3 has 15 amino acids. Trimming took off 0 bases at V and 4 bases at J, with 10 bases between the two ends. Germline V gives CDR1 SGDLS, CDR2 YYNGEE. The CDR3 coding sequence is TGTGCCAGCAGCGTAGGAGGGCGGAGCACCGGGGAGCTGTTTTTT. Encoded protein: CASSVGGRSTGELFF.

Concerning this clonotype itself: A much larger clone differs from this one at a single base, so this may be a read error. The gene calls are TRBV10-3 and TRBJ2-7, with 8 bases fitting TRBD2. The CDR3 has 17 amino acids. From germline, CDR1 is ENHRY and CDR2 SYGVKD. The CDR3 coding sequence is TGTGCCATCAGTGGGGGGGCTAGCGGGTATAAAGCCTACGAGCAGTGCTTC. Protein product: CAISGGASGYKAYEQCF.

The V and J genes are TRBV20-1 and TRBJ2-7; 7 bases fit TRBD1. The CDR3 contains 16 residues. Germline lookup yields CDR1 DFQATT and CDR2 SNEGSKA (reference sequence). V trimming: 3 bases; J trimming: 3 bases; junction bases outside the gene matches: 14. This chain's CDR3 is CSASANRGNVFYEQYF. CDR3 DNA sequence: TGCAGTGCTAGCGCAAACAGGGGTAATGTCTTCTACGAGCAGTACTTC.

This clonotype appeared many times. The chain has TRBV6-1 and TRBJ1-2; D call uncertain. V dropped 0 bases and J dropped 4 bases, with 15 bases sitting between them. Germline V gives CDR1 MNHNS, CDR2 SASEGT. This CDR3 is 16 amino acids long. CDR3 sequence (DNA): TGTGCCAGCAGTGAAGCGCTTGGCGCGGAGCGCTATGGCTACACCTTC. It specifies CASSEALGAERYGYTF.

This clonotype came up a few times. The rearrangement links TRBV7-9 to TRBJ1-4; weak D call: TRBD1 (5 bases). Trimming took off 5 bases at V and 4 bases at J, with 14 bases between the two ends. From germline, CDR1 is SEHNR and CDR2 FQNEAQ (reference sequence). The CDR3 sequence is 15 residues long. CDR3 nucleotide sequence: TGTGCCAGCAGCCCACCGGGACGGAATAATGAAAAACTGTTTTTT. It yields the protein CASSPPGRNNEKLFF.

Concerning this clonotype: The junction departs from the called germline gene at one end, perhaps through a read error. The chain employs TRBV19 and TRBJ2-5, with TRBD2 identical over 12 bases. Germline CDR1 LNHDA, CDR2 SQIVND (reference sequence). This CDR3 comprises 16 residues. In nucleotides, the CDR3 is TGCGCCAGCAGTGAGGGGACTAGCGGGCGGCAAGAGACCCAGTACTTC. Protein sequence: CASSEGTSGRQETQYF.

The CDR3 loop reads CSVKNGTGGTQETQYF. In DNA, the CDR3 is TGCAGCGTTAAAAACGGGACAGGGGGTACTCAAGAGACCCAGTACTTC. The gene calls are TRBV29-1 and TRBJ2-5, with TRBD1 matching over 11 bases. This CDR3 spans 16 amino acids. The junction had 10 bases not matched to a gene; V was cut back by 5 bases and J by 2 bases. Germline V lookup: CDR1 SQVTM, CDR2 ANQGSEA.

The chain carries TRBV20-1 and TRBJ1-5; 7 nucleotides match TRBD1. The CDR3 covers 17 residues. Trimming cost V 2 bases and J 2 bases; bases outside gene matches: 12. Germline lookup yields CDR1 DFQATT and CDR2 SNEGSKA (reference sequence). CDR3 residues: CSARRGGQGVGNQPQHF. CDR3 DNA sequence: TGCAGTGCTAGACGAGGGGGGCAGGGGGTGGGCAATCAGCCCCAGCATTTT.

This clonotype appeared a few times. The chain's CDR3 is CASSYPYPSNTGELFF. The CDR3 nucleotides read TGTGCCAGCAGTTACCCCTATCCATCGAACACCGGGGAGCTGTTTTTT. This chain connects TRBV6-5 to TRBJ2-2, with no clear D. CDR3 length: 16 amino acids. CDR1 and CDR2 (germline): MNHEY, SVGAGI. V was shortened by 2 bases and J by 0 bases, with 10 bases between the two germline ends.

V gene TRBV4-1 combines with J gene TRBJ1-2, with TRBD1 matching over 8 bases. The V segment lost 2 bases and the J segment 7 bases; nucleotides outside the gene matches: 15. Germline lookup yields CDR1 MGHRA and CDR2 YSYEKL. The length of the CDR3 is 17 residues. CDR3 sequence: CASSQYSAGQASGGYTF. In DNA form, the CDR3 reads TGCGCCAGCAGCCAATATTCTGCGGGACAGGCTAGCGGTGGCTACACCTTC.

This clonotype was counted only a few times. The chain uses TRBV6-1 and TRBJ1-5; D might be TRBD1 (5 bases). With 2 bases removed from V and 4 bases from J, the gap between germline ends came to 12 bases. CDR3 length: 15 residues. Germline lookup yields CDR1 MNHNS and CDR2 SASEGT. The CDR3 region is CASSERDGRNQPQHF. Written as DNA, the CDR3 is TGTGCCAGCAGTGAAAGGGACGGAAGGAATCAGCCCCAGCATTTT.

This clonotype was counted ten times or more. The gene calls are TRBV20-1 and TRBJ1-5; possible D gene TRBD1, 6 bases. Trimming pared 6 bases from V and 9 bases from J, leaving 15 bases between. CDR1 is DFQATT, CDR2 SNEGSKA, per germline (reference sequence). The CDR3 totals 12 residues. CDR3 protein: CSATTGFWPQHF. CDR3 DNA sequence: TGCAGTGCAACCACAGGGTTTTGGCCCCAGCATTTT.

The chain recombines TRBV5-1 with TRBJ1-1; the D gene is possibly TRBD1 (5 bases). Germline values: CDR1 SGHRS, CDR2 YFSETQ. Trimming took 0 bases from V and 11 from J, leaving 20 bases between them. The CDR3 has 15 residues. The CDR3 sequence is CASSLGGYRGTEAFF. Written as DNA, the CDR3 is TGCGCCAGCAGCTTGGGGGGGTATAGGGGTACGGAGGCTTTCTTT.

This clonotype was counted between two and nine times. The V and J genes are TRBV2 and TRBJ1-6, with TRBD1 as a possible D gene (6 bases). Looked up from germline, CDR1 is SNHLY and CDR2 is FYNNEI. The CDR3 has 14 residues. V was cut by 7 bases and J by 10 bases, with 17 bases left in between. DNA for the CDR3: TGTGCCAGCAACAGGGACGAGGGCGGGTCACCCCTCCACTTT. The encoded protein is CASNRDEGGSPLHF. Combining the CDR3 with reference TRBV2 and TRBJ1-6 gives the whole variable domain EPEVTQTPSHQVTQMGQEVILRCVPISNHLYFYWYRQILGQKVEFLVSFYNNEISEKSEIFDDQFSVERPDGSNFTLKIRSTKLEDSAMYFCASNRDEGGSPLHFGNGTRLTVT.

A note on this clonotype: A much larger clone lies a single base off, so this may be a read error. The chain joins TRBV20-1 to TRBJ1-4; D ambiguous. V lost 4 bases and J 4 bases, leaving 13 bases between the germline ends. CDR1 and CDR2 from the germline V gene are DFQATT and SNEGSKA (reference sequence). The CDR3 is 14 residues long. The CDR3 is CSAMLYPLNEKLFF. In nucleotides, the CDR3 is TGCAGTGCTATGCTCTATCCCCTTAATGAAAAACTGTTTTTT.

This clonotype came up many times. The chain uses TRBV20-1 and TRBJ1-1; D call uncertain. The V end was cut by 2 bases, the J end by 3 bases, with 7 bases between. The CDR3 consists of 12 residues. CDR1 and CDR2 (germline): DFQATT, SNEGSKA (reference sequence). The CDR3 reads CSARNLDTEAFF. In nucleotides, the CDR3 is TGCAGTGCTAGAAATCTCGACACTGAAGCTTTCTTT.

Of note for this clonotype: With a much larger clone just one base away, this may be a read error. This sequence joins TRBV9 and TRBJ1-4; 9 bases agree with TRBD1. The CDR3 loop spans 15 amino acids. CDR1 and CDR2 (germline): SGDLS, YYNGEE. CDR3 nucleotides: TGTGCCAACAGCGCTACCGGGACAGGGCATGAAAAACTGTTTTTT. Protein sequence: CANSATGTGHEKLFF.